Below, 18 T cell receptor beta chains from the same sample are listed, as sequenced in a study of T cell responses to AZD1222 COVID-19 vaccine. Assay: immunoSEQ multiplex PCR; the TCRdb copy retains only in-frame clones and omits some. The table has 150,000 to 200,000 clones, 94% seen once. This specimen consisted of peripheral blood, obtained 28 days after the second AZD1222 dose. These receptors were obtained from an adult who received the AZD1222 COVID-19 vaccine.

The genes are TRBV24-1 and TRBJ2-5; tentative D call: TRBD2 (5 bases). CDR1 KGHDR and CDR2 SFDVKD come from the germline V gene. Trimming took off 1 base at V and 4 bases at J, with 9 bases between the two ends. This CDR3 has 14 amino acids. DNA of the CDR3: TGTGCCACCAGTGATTTTACTGCGGGAGAGACCCAGTACTTC. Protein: CATSDFTAGETQYF.

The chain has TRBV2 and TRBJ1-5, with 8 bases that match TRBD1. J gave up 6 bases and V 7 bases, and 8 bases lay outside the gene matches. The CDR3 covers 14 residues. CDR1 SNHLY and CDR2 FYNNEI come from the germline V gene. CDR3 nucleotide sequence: TGTGCCAGCAAAGGACAGGGAGGAATTCAGCCCCAGCATTTT. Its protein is CASKGQGGIQPQHF.

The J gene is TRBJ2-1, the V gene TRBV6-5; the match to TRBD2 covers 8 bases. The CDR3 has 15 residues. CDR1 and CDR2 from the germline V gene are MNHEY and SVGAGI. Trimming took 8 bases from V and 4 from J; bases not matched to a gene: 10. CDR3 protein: CASDQQRERYNEQFF. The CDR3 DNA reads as TGTGCCAGCGACCAGCAGCGGGAGAGGTACAATGAGCAGTTCTTC.

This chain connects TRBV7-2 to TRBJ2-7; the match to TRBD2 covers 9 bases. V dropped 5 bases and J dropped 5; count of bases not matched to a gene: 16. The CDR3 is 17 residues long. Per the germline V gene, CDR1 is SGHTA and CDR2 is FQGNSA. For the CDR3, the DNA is TGTGCCAGCAGCCCCAACAAGATAGCGGGAGTTCAAGACGAGCAGTACTTC. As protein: CASSPNKIAGVQDEQYF.

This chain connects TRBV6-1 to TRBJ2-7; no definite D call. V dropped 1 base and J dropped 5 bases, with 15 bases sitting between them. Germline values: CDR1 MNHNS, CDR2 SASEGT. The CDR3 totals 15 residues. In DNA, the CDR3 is TGTGCCAGCAGTGAAGAAGTAGGACGAAGGGACGAGCAGTACTTC. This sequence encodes CASSEEVGRRDEQYF.

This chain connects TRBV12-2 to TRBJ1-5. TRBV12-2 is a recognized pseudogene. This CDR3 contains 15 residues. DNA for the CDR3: TGTGCAAGTCGCCTCGCGGCGGGTAACAATCAGCCCCAGCATTTT. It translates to CASRLAAGNNQPQHF.

Written as DNA, the CDR3 is TGTGCCAGCAGTGAAGCCCTGGCGAACACCGGGGAGCTGTTTTTT. It translates to CASSEALANTGELFF. The gene calls are TRBV25-1 and TRBJ2-2, with D unresolved. Per germline, CDR1 MGHDK and CDR2 SYGVNS. Trimming shortened V by 2 bases and J by 0 bases, and 7 bases separated the two germline ends. This CDR3 comprises 15 residues. The full variable domain, with the rest looked up from reference TRBV25-1 and TRBJ2-2, is EADIYQTPRYLVIGTGKKITLECSQTMGHDKMYWYQQDPGMELHLIHYSYGVNSTEKGDLSSESTVSRIRTEHFPLTLESARPSHTSQYLCASSEALANTGELFFGEGSRLTVL.

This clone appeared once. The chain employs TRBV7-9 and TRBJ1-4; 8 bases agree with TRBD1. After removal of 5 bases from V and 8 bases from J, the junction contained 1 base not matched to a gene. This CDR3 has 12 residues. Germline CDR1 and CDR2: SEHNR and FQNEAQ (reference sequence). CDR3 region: CASSGQGEKLFF. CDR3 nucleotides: TGTGCCAGCAGCGGACAGGGCGAAAAACTGTTTTTT.

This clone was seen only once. The CDR3: CASSRSPMGGYTF. DNA of the CDR3: TGTGCCAGCAGTCGTAGCCCGATGGGTGGCTACACCTTC. This rearrangement joins TRBV7-8 to TRBJ1-2; D not certain. V was trimmed by 6 bases and J by 7 bases, leaving 15 bases between them. The germline gives CDR1 SGHVS, CDR2 FQNEAQ. The CDR3 covers 13 residues.

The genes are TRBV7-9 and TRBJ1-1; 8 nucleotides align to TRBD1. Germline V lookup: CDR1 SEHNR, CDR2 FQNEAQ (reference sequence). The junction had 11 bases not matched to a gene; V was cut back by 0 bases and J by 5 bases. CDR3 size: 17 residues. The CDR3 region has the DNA TGTGCCAGCAGCTTAGCGCCAGGGGGCGGTACGGGGACTGAAGCTTTCTTT. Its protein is CASSLAPGGGTGTEAFF.

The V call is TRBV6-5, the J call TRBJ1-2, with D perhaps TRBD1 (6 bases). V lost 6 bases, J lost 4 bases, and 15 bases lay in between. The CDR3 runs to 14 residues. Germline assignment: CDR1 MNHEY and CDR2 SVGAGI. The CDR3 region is CASSPTTGPYGYTF. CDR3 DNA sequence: TGTGCCAGCAGCCCCACCACAGGGCCCTATGGCTACACCTTC.

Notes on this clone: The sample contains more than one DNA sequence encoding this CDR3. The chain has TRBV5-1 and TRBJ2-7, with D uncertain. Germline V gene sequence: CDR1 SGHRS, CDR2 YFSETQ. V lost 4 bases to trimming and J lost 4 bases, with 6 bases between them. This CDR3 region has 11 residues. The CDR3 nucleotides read TGCGCCAGCAGCGGCGGTTACGAGCAGTACTTC. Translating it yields CASSGGYEQYF.

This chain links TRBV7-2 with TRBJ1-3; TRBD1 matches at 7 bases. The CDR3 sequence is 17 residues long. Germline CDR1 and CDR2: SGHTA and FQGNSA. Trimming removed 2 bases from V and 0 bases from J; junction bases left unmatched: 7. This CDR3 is CASSLKSGGISGNTIYF. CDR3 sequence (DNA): TGTGCCAGCAGCTTAAAGTCAGGGGGAATCTCTGGAAACACCATATATTTT.

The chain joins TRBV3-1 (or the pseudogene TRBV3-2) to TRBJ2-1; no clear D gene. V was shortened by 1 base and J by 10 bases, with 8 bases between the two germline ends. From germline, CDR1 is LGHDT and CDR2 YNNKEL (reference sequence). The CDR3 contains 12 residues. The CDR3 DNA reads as TGTGCCAGCAGCCAAGCCCCTAGGGAGCAGTTCTTC. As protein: CASSQAPREQFF.

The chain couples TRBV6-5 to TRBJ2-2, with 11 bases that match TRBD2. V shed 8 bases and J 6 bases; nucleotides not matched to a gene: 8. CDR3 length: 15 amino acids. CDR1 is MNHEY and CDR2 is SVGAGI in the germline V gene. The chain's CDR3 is CASVPELAGAGELFF. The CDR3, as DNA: TGTGCCAGCGTCCCGGAACTAGCGGGAGCCGGGGAGCTGTTTTTT.

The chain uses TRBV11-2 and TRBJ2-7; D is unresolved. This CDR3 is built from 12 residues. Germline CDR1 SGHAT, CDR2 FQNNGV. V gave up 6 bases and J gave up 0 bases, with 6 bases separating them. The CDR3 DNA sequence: TGTGCCAGCAGGGGCCGCTCCTACGAGCAGTACTTC. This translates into CASRGRSYEQYF.

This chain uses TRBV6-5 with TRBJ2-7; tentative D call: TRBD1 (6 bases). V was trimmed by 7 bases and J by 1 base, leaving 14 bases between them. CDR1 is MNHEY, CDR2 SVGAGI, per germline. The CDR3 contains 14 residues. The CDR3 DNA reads TGTGCCAGCAAAGGGCAGGGGATATCCTACGAGCAGTACTTC. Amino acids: CASKGQGISYEQYF.

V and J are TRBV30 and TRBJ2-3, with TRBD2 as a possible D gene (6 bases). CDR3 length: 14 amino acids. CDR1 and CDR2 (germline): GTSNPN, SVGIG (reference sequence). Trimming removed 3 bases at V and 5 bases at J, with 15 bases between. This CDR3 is CAWRKMGGVDTQYF. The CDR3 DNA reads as TGTGCCTGGAGAAAAATGGGGGGTGTAGATACGCAGTATTTT.